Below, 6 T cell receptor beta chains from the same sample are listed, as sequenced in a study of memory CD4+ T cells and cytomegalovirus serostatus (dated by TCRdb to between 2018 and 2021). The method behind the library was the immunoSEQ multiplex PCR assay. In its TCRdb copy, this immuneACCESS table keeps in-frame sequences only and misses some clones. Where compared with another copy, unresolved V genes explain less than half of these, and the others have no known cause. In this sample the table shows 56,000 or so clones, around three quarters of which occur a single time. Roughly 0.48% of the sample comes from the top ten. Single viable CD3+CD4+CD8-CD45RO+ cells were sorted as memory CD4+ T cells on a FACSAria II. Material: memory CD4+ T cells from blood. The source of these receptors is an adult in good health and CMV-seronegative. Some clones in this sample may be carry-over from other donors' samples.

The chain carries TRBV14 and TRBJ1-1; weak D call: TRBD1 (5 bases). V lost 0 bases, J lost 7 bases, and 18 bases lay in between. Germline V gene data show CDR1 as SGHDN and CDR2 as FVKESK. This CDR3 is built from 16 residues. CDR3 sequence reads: CASSQDRTEGLYEAFF. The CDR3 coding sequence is TGTGCCAGCAGCCAAGATAGGACGGAGGGGCTGTATGAAGCTTTCTTT.

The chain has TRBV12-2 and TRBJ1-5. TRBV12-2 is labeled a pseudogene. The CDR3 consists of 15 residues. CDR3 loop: CASRPPAPENQPQHF. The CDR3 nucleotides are TGTGCAAGTCGCCCCCCCGCCCCGGAAAATCAGCCCCAGCATTTT.

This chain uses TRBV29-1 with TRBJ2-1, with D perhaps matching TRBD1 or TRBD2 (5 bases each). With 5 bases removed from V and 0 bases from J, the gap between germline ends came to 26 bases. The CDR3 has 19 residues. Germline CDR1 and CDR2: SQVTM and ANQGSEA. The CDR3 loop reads CSVFGEWAGSPSSYNEQFF. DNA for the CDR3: TGCAGCGTTTTCGGGGAGTGGGCAGGGTCTCCGAGCTCCTACAATGAGCAGTTCTTC.

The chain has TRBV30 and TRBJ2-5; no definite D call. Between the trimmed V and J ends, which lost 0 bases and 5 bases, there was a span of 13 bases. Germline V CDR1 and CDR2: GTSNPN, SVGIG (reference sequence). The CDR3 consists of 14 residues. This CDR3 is CAWSVQGFLETQYF. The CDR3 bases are TGTGCCTGGAGTGTACAAGGGTTCCTGGAGACCCAGTACTTC.

CDR3 nucleotides: TGTGCCACAGGGGCTGGACACGAAGGGTTCACAGATACGCAGTATTTT. Translating gives CATGAGHEGFTDTQYF. V usage is TRBV2 and J usage is TRBJ2-3; a possible D gene is TRBD1 (6 bases). The CDR3 has 16 residues. Germline V gene data show CDR1 as SNHLY and CDR2 as FYNNEI. V lost 10 bases to trimming and J lost 2 bases, with 22 bases between them.

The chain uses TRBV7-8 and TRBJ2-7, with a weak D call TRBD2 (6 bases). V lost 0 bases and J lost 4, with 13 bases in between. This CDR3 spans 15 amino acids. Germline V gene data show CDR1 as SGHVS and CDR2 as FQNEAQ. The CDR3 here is CASSLAGTGYYEQYF. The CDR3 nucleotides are TGTGCCAGCAGCTTAGCCGGGACTGGATATTACGAGCAGTACTTC.